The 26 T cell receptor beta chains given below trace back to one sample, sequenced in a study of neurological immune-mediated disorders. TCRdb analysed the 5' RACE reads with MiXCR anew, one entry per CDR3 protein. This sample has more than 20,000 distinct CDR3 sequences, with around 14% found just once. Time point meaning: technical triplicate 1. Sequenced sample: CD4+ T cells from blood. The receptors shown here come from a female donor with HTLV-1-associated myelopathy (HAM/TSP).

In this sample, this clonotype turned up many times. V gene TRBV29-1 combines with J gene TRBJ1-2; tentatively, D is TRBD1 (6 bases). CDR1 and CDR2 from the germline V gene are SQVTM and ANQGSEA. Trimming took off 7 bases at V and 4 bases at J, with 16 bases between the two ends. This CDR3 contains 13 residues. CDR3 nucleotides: TGCAGCGGCGGGGGAACAGGGCTCTATGGCTACACCTTC. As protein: CSGGGTGLYGYTF.

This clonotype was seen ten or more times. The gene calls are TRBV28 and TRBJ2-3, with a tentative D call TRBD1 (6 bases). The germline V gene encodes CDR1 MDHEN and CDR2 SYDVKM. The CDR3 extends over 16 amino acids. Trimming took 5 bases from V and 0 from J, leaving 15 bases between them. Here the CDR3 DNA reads TGTGCCAGCAGTCTGTCGAGACAGGAAAGCACAGATACGCAGTATTTT. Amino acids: CASSLSRQESTDTQYF.

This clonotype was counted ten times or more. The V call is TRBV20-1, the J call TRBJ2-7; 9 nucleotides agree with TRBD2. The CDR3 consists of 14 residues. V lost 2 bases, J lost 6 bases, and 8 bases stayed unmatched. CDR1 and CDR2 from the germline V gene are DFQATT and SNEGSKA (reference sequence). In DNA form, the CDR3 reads TGCAGTGCTAGACCCGGGACTAGCCCCCTCGAGCAGTACTTC. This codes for CSARPGTSPLEQYF.

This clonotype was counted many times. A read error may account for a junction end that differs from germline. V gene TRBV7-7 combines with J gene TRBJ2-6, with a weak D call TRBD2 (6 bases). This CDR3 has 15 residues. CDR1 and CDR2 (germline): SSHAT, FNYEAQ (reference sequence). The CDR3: CASSPGGSGANVLTF. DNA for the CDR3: TGTGCTAGCAGCCCCGGGGGCTCTGGGGCCAACGTCCTGACTTTC.

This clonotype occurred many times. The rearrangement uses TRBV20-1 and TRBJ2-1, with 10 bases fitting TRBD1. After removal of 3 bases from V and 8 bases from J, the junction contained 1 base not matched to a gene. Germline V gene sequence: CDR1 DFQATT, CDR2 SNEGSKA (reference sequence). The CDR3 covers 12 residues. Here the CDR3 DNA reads TGCAGTGCTAGGACAGGGGGCCATGAGCAGTTCTTC. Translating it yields CSARTGGHEQFF.

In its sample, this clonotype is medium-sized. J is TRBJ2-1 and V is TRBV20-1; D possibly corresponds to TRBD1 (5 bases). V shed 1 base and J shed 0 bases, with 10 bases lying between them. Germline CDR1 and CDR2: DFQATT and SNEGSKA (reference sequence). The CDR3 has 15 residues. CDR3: CSARAGRSSYNEQFF. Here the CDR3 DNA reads TGCAGTGCTAGAGCAGGGCGGAGCTCCTACAATGAGCAGTTCTTC.

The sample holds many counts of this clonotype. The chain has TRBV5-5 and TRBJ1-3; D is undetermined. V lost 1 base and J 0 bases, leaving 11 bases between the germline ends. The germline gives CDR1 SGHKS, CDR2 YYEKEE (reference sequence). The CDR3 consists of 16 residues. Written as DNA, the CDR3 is TGTGCCAGCAGCTTGTCGATGAGTGTCTCTGGAAACACCATATATTTT. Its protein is CASSLSMSVSGNTIYF.

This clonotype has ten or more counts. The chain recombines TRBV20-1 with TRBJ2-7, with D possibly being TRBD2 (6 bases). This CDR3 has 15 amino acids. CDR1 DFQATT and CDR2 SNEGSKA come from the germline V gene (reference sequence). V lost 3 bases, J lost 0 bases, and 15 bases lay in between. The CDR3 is CSASSAGLSSYEQYF. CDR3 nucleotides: TGCAGTGCTAGTTCGGCGGGACTTTCCTCCTACGAGCAGTACTTC.

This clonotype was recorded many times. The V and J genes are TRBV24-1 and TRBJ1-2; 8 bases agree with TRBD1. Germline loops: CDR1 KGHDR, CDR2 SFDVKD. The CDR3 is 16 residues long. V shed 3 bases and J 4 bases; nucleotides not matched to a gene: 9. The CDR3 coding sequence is TGTGCCACCAGTGATGAGGACAGGGCTGGGGTCTATGGCTACACCTTC. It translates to CATSDEDRAGVYGYTF.

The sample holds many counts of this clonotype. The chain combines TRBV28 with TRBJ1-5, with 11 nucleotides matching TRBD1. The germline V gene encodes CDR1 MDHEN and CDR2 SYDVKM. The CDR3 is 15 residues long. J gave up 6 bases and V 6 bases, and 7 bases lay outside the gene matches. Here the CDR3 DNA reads TGTGCCAGCAGCCCCGGGACAGGGGGGTTTCAGCCCCAGCATTTT. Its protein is CASSPGTGGFQPQHF.

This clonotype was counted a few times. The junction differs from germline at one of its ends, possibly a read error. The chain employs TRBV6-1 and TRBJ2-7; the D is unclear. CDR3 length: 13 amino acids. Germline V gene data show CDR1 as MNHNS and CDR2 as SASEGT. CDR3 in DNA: TGTGCCACCAGTCTGGGCTTTACGTACGAGCAGTACTTC. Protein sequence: CATSLGFTYEQYF.

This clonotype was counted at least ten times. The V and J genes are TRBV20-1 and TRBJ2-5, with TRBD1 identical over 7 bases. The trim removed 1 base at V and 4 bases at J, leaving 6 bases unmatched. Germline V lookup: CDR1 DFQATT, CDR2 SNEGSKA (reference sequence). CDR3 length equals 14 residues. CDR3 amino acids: CSARVPGTAETQYF. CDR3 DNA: TGCAGTGCTAGAGTACCCGGGACAGCAGAGACCCAGTACTTC.

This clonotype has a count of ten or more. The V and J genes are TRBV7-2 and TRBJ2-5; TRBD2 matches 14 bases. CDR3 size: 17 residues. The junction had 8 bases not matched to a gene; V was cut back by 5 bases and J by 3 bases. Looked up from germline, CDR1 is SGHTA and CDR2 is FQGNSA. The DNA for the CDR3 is TGTGCCAGCAGCAAGGGACTAGCGGGGGACCAGGAAGAGACCCAGTACTTC. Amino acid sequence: CASSKGLAGDQEETQYF.

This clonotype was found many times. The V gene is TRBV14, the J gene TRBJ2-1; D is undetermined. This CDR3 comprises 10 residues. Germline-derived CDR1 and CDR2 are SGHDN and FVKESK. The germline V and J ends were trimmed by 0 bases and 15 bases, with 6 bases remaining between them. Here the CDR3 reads CASSQDRVFF. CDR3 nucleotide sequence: TGTGCCAGCAGCCAAGATAGGGTGTTCTTC.

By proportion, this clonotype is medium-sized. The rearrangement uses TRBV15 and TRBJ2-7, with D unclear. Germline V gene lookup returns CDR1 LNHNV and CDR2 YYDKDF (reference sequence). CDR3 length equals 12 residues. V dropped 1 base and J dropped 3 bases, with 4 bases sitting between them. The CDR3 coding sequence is TGTGCCACCAGCAGAGGATTCTACGAGCAGTACTTC. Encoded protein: CATSRGFYEQYF.

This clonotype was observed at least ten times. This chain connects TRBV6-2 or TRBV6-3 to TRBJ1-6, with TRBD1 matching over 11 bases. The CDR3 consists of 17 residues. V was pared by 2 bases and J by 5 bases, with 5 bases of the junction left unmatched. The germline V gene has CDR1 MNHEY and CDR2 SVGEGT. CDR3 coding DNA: TGTGCCAGCAGTTACCCCGGACAGGGGGCGCATAATTCACCCCTCCACTTT. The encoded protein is CASSYPGQGAHNSPLHF.

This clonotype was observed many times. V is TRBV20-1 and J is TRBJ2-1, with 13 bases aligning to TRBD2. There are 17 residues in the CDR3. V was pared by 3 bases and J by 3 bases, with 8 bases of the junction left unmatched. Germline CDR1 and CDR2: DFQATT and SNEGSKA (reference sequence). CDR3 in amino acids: CSARAGLAGALYNEQFF. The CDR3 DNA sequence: TGCAGTGCTAGGGCAGGACTAGCGGGAGCCCTCTACAATGAGCAGTTCTTC.

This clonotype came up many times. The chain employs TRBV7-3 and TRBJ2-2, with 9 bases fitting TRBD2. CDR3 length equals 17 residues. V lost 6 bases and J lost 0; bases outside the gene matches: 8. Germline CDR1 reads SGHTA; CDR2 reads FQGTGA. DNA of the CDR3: TGTGCCAGCAGTCTTCTGGCGGGGGGGACGAACACCGGGGAGCTGTTTTTT. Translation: CASSLLAGGTNTGELFF.

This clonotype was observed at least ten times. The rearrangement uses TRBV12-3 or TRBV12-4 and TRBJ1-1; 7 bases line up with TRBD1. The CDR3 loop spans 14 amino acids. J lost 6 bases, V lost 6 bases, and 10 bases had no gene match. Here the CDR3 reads CASSPERDSAEAFF. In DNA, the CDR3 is TGTGCCAGCAGCCCTGAGAGGGACAGTGCTGAAGCTTTCTTT.

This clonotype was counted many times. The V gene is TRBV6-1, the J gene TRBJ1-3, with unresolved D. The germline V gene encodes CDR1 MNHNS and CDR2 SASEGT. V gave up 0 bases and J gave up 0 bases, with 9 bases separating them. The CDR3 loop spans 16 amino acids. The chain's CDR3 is CASSEAGSTSGNTIYF. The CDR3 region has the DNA TGTGCCAGCAGTGAAGCGGGGTCAACCTCTGGAAACACCATATATTTT.

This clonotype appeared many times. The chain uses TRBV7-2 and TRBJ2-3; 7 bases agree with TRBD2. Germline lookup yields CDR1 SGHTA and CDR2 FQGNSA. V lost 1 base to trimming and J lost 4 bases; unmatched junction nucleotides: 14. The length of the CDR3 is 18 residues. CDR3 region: CASSLEAATGGRADTQYF. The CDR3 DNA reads TGTGCCAGCAGCTTAGAGGCGGCTACGGGGGGTAGGGCAGATACGCAGTATTTT.

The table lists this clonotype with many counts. CDR3 amino acids: CASSLKGGSDTIYF. The DNA for the CDR3 is TGTGCCAGCAGCTTAAAGGGAGGGAGCGACACCATATATTTT. The genes are TRBV7-9 and TRBJ1-3; no clear D. Germline CDR1 and CDR2: SEHNR and FQNEAQ (reference sequence). Between the trimmed V and J ends, which lost 2 bases and 8 bases, there was a span of 13 bases. The CDR3 is 14 residues long.

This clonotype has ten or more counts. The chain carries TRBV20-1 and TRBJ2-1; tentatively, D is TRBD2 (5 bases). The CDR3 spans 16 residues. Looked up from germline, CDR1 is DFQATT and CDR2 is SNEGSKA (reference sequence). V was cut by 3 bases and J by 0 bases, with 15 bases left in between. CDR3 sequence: CSASPQAGFSYNEQFF. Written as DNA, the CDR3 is TGCAGTGCTAGCCCGCAGGCGGGCTTCTCCTACAATGAGCAGTTCTTC.

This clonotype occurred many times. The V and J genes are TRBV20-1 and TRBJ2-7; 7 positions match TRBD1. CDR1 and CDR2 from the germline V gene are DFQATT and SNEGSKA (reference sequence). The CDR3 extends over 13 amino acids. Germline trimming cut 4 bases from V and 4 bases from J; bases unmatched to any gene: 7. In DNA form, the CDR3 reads TGCAGTGCTACGGACAGGCCCTCTTACGAGCAGTACTTC. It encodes CSATDRPSYEQYF.

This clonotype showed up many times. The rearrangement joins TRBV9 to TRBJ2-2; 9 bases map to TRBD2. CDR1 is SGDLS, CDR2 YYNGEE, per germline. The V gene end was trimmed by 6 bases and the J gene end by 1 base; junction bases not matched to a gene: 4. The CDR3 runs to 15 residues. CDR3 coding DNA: TGTGCCAGCAAAACGACTAGCGGGAACACCGGGGAGCTGTTTTTT. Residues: CASKTTSGNTGELFF.

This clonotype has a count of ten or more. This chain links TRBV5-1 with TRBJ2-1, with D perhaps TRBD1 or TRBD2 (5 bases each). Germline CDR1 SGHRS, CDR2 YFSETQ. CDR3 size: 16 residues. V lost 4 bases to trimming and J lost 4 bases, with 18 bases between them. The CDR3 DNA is TGCGCCAGCAGCGTATTCCCCGGGGCCACGTACAATGAGCAGTTCTTC. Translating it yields CASSVFPGATYNEQFF. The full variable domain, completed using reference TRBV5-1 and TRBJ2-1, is KAGVTQTPRYLIKTRGQQVTLSCSPISGHRSVSWYQQTPGQGLQFLFEYFSETQRNKGNFPGRFSGRQFSNSRSEMNVSTLELGDSALYLCASSVFPGATYNEQFFGPGTRLTVL.